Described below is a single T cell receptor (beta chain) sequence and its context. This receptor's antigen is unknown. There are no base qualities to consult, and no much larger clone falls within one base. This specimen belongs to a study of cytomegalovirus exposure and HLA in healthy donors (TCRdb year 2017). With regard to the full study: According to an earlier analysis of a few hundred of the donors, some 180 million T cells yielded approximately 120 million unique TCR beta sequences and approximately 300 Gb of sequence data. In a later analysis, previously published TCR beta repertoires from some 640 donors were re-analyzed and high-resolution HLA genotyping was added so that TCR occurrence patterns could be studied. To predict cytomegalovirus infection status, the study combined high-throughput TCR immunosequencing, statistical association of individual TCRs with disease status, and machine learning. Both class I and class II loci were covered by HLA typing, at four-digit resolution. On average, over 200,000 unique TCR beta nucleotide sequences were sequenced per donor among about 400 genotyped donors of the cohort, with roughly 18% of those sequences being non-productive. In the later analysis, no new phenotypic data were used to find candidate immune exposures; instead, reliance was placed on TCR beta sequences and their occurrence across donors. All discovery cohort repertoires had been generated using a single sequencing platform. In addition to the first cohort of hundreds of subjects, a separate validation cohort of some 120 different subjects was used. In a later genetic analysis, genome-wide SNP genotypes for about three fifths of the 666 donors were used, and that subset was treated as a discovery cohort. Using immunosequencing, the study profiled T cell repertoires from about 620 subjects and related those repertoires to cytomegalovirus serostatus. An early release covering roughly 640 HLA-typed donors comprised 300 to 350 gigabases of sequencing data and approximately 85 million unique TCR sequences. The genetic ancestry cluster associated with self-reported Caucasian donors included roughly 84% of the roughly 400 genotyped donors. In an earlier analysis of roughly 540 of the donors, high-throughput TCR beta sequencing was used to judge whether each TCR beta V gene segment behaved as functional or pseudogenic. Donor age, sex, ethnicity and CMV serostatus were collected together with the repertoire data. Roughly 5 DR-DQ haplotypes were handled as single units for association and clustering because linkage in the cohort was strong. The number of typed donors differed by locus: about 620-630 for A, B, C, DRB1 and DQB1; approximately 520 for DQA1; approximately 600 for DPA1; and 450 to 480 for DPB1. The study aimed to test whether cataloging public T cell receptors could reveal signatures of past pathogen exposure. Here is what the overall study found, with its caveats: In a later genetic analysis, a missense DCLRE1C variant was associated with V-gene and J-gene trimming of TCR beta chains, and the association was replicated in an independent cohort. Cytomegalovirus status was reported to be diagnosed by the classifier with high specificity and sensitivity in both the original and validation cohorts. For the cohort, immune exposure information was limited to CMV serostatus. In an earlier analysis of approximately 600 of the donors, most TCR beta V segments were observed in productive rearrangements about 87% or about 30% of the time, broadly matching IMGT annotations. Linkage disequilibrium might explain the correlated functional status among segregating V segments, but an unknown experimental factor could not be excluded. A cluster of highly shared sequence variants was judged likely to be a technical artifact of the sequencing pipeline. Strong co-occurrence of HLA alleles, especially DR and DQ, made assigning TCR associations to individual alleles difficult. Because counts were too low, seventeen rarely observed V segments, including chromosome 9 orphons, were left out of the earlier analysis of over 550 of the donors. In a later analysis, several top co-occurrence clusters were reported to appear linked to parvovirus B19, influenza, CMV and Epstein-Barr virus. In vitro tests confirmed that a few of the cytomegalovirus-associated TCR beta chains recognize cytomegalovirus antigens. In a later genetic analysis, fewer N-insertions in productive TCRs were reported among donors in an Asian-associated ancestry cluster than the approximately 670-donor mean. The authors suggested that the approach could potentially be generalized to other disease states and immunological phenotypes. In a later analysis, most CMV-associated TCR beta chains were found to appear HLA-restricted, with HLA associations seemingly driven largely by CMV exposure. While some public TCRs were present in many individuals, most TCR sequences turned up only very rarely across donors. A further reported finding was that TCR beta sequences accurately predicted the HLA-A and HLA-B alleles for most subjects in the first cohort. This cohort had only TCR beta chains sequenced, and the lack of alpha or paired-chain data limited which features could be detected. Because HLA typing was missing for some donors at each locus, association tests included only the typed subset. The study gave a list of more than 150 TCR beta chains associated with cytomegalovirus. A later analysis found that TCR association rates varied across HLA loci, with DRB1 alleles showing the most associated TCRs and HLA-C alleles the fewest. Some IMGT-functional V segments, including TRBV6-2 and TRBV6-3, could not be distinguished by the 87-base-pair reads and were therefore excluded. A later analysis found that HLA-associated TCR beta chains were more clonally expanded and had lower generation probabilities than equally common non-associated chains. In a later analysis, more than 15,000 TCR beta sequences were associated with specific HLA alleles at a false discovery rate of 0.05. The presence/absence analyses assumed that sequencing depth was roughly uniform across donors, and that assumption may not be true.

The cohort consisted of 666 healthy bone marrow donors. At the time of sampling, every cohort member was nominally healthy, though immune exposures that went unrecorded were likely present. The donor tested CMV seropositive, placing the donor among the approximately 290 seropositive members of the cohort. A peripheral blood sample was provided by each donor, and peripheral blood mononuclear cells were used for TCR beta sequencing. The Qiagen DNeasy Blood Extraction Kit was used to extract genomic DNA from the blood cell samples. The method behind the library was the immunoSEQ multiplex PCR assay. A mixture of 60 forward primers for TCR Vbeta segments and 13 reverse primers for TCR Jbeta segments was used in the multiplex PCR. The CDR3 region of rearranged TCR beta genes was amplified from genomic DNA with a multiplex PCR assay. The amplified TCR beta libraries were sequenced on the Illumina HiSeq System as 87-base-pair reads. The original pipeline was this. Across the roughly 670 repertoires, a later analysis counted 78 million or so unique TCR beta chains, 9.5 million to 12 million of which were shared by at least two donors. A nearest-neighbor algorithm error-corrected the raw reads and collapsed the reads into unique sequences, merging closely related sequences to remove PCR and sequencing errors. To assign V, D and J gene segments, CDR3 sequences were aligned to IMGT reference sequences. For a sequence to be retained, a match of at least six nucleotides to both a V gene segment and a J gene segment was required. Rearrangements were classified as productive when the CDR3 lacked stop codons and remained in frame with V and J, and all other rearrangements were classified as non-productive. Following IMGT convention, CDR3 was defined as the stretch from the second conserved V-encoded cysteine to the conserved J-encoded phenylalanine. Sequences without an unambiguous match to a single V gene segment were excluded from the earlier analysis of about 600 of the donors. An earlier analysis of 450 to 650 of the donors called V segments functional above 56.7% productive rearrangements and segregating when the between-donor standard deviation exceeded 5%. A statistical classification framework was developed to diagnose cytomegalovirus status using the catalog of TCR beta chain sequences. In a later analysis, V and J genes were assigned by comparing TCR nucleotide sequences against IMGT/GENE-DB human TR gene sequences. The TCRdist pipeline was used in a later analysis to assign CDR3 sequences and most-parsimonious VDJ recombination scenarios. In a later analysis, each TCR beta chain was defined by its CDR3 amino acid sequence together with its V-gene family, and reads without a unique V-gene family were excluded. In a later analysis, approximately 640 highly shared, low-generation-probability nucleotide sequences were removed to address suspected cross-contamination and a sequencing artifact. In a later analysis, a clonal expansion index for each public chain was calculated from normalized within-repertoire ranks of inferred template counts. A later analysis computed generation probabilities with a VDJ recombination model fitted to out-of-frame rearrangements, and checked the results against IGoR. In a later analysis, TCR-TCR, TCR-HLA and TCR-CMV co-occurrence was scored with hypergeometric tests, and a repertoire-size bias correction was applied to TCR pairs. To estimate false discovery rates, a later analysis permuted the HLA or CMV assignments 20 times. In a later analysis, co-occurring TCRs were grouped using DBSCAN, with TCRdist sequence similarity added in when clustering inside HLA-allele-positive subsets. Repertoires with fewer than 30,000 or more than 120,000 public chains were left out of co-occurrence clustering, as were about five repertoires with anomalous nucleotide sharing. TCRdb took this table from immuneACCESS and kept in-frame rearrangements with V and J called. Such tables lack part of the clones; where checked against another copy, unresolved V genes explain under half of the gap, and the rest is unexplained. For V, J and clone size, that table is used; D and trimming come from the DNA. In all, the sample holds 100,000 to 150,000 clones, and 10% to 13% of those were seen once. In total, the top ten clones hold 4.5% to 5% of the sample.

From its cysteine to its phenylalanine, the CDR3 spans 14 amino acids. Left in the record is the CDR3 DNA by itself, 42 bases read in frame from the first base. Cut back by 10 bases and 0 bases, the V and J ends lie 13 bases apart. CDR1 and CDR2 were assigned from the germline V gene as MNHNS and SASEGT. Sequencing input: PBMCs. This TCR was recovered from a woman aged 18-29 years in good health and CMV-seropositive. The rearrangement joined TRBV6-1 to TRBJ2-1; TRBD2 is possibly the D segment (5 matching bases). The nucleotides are TGTGCCACAAAAAGCGGACCCTCCTACAATGAGCAGTTCTTC. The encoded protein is CATKSGPSYNEQFF.